This T cell receptor (beta chain) is drawn from a study of blood T cell repertoires in COVID-19. In the study overall: Spain, Italy and the United States supplied samples that represented acute and convalescent COVID-19. Nucleic acid was either cDNA or gDNA, and it came from T cells, B-cell-depleted T cells, or PBMCs.

In germline, CDR1 is SGHTA, CDR2 FQGNSA. V gave up 3 bases and J gave up 10 bases; unmatched junction bases: 6. This CDR3 is 14 amino acids long. Methods used by the authors: Scientists estimated how many nucleated cells there were by amplifying reference gene primers. Produced via immunoSEQ multiplex PCR; TCRdb's table is partial and in-frame only. The D gene and trimming were derived from the DNA, and the V and J assignments and clone size from that table. Seen here are over 30,000 clones, 85% to 90% observed once, and the top ten hold roughly 6.2%. The sample was peripheral blood. This TCR was sampled from a human donor in a cohort sampled during active COVID-19. The chain combines TRBV7-2 with TRBJ1-6; 7 bases are a match to TRBD1. The CDR3 DNA sequence: TGTGCCAGCAGCTTGACAGGGATTCGGTCACCCCTCCACTTT. Translated: CASSLTGIRSPLHF.